This T cell receptor beta chain stems from a study of T cell responses to AZD1222 COVID-19 vaccine. Overall study results and limits: Variant regions that are unmutated are reportedly the target of nearly half of spike-specific TCRs.

The V gene lost 0 bases and the J gene lost 2 bases, with 5 bases spanning the gap. Germline V gives CDR1 SGHRS, CDR2 YFSETQ. The length of the CDR3 is 13 residues. On this clone: Its matching antigen is unknown.

The method was immunoSEQ multiplex PCR; TCRdb's version includes in-frame clones alone and lacks a portion of them. The sample records more than 15,000 clones, less than 90% being singletons. The TCR was taken from an adult who received the AZD1222 COVID-19 vaccine. J is TRBJ2-5 and V is TRBV5-1; D is undetermined. This specimen was peripheral blood, taken 28 days after the second AZD1222 dose. For the CDR3, the DNA is TGCGCCAGCAGCTTGGGGGCGCAAGAGACCCAGTACTTC. Translated, it gives CASSLGAQETQYF.